One T cell receptor (beta chain) is described in this entry. Its antigen remains unidentified. This record belongs to a study of T cell repertoires in cytomegalovirus infection. TCRdb independently ran MiXCR on the reads; one entry per CDR3 protein. The repertoire holds some 220,000 distinct CDR3 sequences, with around two fifths as singletons. The V segment lost 7 bases and the J segment 2 bases; nucleotides outside the gene matches: 11. The CDR3 runs to 16 residues. The germline V gene encodes CDR1 LNHDA and CDR2 SQIVND (reference sequence). The sequencing used CD8+ T cells from cultured PBMCs, collected from culture after CMV antigen stimulation. The chain links TRBV19 to TRBJ2-1, with TRBD2 matching 7 bases. This sequence originates from a human donor in good health (CMV status not recorded). Some clones in this sample may be carry-over from other donors' samples. CDR3 DNA sequence: TGTGCCAGTATCGACTTGGGGGGGGGACCCTACAATGAGCAGTTCTTC. Translation: CASIDLGGGPYNEQFF.